This T cell receptor (beta chain) is from a study of blood T cell repertoires in COVID-19. About the research overall: Sample material is recorded as cDNA or gDNA derived from T cells, B-cell-depleted T cells, or PBMCs.

The V gene lost 7 bases and the J gene lost 0 bases, with 8 bases spanning the gap. The CDR3 contains 13 residues. Only in-frame clones appear in the TCRdb table, and some are missing; sequencing was by immunoSEQ multiplex PCR. This sample has about 120,000 clones, with about 85% found just once. The sequence was collected from a man aged 60-69 years with acute or convalescent COVID-19. Specimen: peripheral blood. The chain combines TRBV12-3 or TRBV12-4 with TRBJ2-3, with D unresolved. CDR3: CASTMTSTDTQYF. The CDR3 DNA sequence: TGTGCCAGCACCATGACTAGCACAGATACGCAGTATTTT.